A single sample is the source of the 21 T cell receptor beta chains below, sequenced in a study of cytomegalovirus exposure and HLA in healthy donors. Both 60 Vbeta primers and 13 Jbeta primers went into the PCR. The data were produced by immunoSEQ multiplex PCR, yet TCRdb's version contains in-frame clones alone and is incomplete. The table has a few hundred thousand clones, about 81% seen once. Sequencing was performed on PBMCs. The receptors were sampled from a woman aged 60-70 years in good health and CMV-seropositive.

The chain has TRBV7-3 and TRBJ2-5; 8 bases match TRBD2. The CDR3 runs 17 residues. The V gene's germline CDR1 is SGHTA and CDR2 FQGTGA. V lost 1 base, J lost 4 bases, and 11 bases stayed unmatched. In nucleotides, the CDR3 is TGTGCCAGCAGCTTAAACTCGGGAGGGCCTGGGGGAGAGACCCAGTACTTC. The encoded protein is CASSLNSGGPGGETQYF.

The rearrangement uses TRBV4-2 and TRBJ2-1, with TRBD2 identical over 7 bases. The CDR3 is made up of 20 amino acids. Germline CDR1 reads LGHNA; CDR2 reads YNFKEQ. Trimming cost V 0 bases and J 1 base; bases outside gene matches: 15. In DNA form, the CDR3 reads TGTGCCAGCAGCCAAGATTTTTTTTCGGTGGGGCGGGAGTCCTACAATGAGCAGTTCTTC. Protein product: CASSQDFFSVGRESYNEQFF.

The V gene is TRBV2, the J gene TRBJ1-4, with unresolved D. The CDR3 covers 14 residues. Trimming shortened V by 7 bases and J by 2 bases, and 11 bases separated the two germline ends. CDR1 and CDR2 from the germline V gene are SNHLY and FYNNEI. CDR3 nucleotides: TGTGCCAGCACTCGAGGCGTGACTAATGAAAAACTGTTTTTT. Protein: CASTRGVTNEKLFF.

The chain combines TRBV9 with TRBJ2-2, with D possibly TRBD2 on 5 matching bases. The germline gives CDR1 SGDLS, CDR2 YYNGEE. CDR3 length equals 16 residues. Between the trimmed V and J ends, which lost 2 bases and 6 bases, there was a span of 17 bases. The DNA for the CDR3 is TGTGCCAGCAGCGTCCTGATCGGGGATCCTGCCGGGGAGCTGTTTTTT. Its protein product is CASSVLIGDPAGELFF.

This sequence joins TRBV7-4 and TRBJ2-1; 16 bases match TRBD2. Unmatched junction bases numbered 12, after V lost 8 bases and J lost 8 bases. CDR1 is SGHVT and CDR2 is SQSDAQ in the germline V gene. The CDR3 loop spans 17 amino acids. The CDR3 coding sequence is TGTGCCAGCTGCATAGGGACTAGCGGGAGGGCCCTAGATGAGCAGTTCTTC. This codes for CASCIGTSGRALDEQFF.

The chain joins TRBV11-1 to TRBJ2-1; D remains unclear. Germline V gene data show CDR1 as SGHAT and CDR2 as FQDESV (reference sequence). The CDR3 sequence is 15 residues long. Trimming left V 0 bases short and J 2 bases short, with 8 bases between. CDR3 DNA: TGTGCCAGCAGCTTAGCGCGGAGAACCTACAATGAGCAGTTCTTC. Amino acids: CASSLARRTYNEQFF.

This chain's CDR3 is CASTNLVGAEAFF. CDR3 sequence (DNA): TGTGCCAGCACAAACTTGGTGGGCGCTGAAGCTTTCTTT. This chain uses TRBV7-9 with TRBJ1-1; no firm D call. The germline gives CDR1 SEHNR, CDR2 FQNEAQ (reference sequence). This CDR3 contains 13 residues. Deletions cut 7 bases from V and 6 bases from J, with 15 bases between. Looking up the rest from reference TRBV7-9 and TRBJ1-1 gives the full variable domain: DTGVSQNPRHKITKRGQNVTFRCDPISEHNRLYWYRQTLGQGPEFLTYFQNEAQLEKSRLLSDRFSAERPKGSFSTLEIQRTEQGDSAMYLCASTNLVGAEAFFGQGTRLTVV.

The V and J genes are TRBV6-5 and TRBJ1-2, with unresolved D. The length of the CDR3 is 15 residues. The germline V gene encodes CDR1 MNHEY and CDR2 SVGAGI. The V end was cut by 5 bases, the J end by 3 bases, with 16 bases between. CDR3 amino acids: CASSLAGFSDYGYTF. Here the CDR3 DNA reads TGTGCCAGCAGTCTCGCAGGATTTTCGGACTATGGCTACACCTTC.

The chain is built from TRBV5-1 and TRBJ2-2; possible D gene TRBD2, 7 bases. Germline assignment: CDR1 SGHRS and CDR2 YFSETQ. The CDR3 totals 18 residues. Trimming pared 3 bases from V and 2 bases from J, leaving 20 bases between. The CDR3, as DNA: TGCGCCAGCAGCTCCTGGGGGGGGGCCAGCGGCAACACCGGGGAGCTGTTTTTT. This translates into CASSSWGGASGNTGELFF.

This clone turned up a few times. This chain uses TRBV15 with TRBJ1-1; 11 nucleotides agree with TRBD1. The CDR3 sequence is 15 residues long. In germline, CDR1 is LNHNV, CDR2 YYDKDF (reference sequence). V lost 3 bases to trimming and J lost 10 bases; unmatched junction nucleotides: 10. The DNA of the CDR3 is TGTGCCACCAGCAGGCGAGGACAGGGGGCCGGTTCAGCTTTCTTT. This encodes CATSRRGQGAGSAFF.

The rearrangement joins TRBV18 to TRBJ2-4; 8 nucleotides align to TRBD2. With 3 bases clipped from V and 0 bases from J, the junction kept 7 bases outside the gene matches. This CDR3 spans 17 amino acids. Germline V gene lookup returns CDR1 KGHSH and CDR2 LQKENI. This chain's CDR3 is CASSPSAGGVAKNIQYF. CDR3 nucleotides: TGTGCCAGCTCACCTTCGGCGGGAGGAGTAGCCAAAAACATTCAGTACTTC.

This chain uses TRBV30 with TRBJ2-2, with 7 nucleotides matching TRBD1. CDR3 size: 14 residues. J gave up 5 bases and V 1 base, and 4 bases lay outside the gene matches. Germline CDR1 is GTSNPN and CDR2 is SVGIG (reference sequence). The CDR3 spells CAWSGAQGTGELFF. CDR3 sequence (DNA): TGTGCCTGGAGTGGGGCACAGGGGACCGGGGAGCTGTTTTTT.

This clone was seen only once. The chain carries TRBV6-5 and TRBJ2-7, with a tentative D call TRBD2 (6 bases). Germline CDR1 and CDR2: MNHEY and SVGAGI. Trimming left V 4 bases short and J 5 bases short, with 15 bases between. The CDR3 extends over 14 amino acids. The CDR3 loop is CASSWRGGPHEQYF. Here the CDR3 DNA reads TGTGCCAGCAGTTGGCGGGGAGGTCCGCACGAGCAGTACTTC.

The chain recombines TRBV27 with TRBJ2-7, with 7 bases that match TRBD1. This CDR3 comprises 12 residues. Looked up from germline, CDR1 is MNHEY and CDR2 is SMNVEV (reference sequence). After removal of 8 bases from V and 3 bases from J, the junction contained 4 bases not matched to a gene. The CDR3 loop is CASWDSNYEQYF. Here the CDR3 DNA reads TGTGCCAGCTGGGACAGCAACTACGAGCAGTACTTC.

This chain joins TRBV2 and TRBJ2-5; 8 bases agree with TRBD1. V dropped 6 bases and J dropped 5; count of bases not matched to a gene: 8. The CDR3 totals 14 residues. Germline V gene sequence: CDR1 SNHLY, CDR2 FYNNEI. CDR3 in amino acids: CASSETGAPETQYF. The CDR3 DNA reads TGTGCCAGCAGCGAGACAGGGGCTCCTGAGACCCAGTACTTC.

The chain is built from TRBV5-5 and TRBJ2-7; 11 nucleotides line up with TRBD2. After removal of 4 bases from V and 0 bases from J, the junction contained 3 bases not matched to a gene. This CDR3 has 15 residues. Germline lookup yields CDR1 SGHKS and CDR2 YYEKEE (reference sequence). DNA of the CDR3: TGTGCCAGCAGCCCTACTAGCGGGAGCTCCTACGAGCAGTACTTC. Amino acids: CASSPTSGSSYEQYF.

CDR3 DNA: TGTGCCTGGAGTGGCGTGATTGAGCAGTTCTTC. Translated, it gives CAWSGVIEQFF. The gene calls are TRBV30 and TRBJ2-1; D remains ambiguous. V was pared by 1 base and J by 9 bases, with 7 bases between. Germline V gene data show CDR1 as GTSNPN and CDR2 as SVGIG (reference sequence). This CDR3 spans 11 amino acids.

The chain is built from TRBV5-1 and TRBJ2-5; TRBD2 is a possible D gene (6 bases). The CDR3 is 14 amino acids. CDR1 is SGHRS and CDR2 is YFSETQ in the germline V gene. V was trimmed by 0 bases and J by 3 bases, leaving 9 bases between them. The CDR3 DNA reads TGCGCCAGCAGCTTGGGGACTACTAAAGAGACCCAGTACTTC. Amino acids: CASSLGTTKETQYF.

This chain uses TRBV19 with TRBJ1-1; TRBD1 agrees at 7 bases. Germline V gives CDR1 LNHDA, CDR2 SQIVND (reference sequence). CDR3 length: 17 residues. The J segment lost 0 bases and the V segment lost 3 bases, leaving 10 bases of the junction unmatched. The CDR3 sequence is CASSIGQAWLLNTEAFF. The CDR3, as DNA: TGTGCCAGTAGTATCGGACAGGCCTGGTTACTGAACACTGAAGCTTTCTTT.

This clone was seen more than once but under ten times. The chain links TRBV7-3 to TRBJ2-1; 8 bases agree with TRBD2. The CDR3 consists of 17 residues. The germline gives CDR1 SGHTA, CDR2 FQGTGA. The V gene end was trimmed by 5 bases and the J gene end by 9 bases; junction bases not matched to a gene: 18. In DNA, the CDR3 is TGTGCCAGCAGCCCAACAACTCAAGCGGGAGTTCGGGGTGAGCAGTTCTTC. Encoded protein: CASSPTTQAGVRGEQFF.

The V and J genes are TRBV6-5 and TRBJ2-7; D unclear. Germline V lookup: CDR1 MNHEY, CDR2 SVGAGI. The CDR3 has 10 amino acids. The ends were cut back, 9 bases at V and 3 bases at J, with 6 bases in the middle. CDR3 bases: TGTGCCAGTCAGGACTACGAGCAGTACTTC. As protein: CASQDYEQYF.